This entry describes one T cell receptor (beta chain). The antigen it recognizes is unknown. No per-base quality is available; no much larger clone lies one base away. The library was made by the immunoSEQ multiplex PCR assay. For the multiplex PCR, a mixture combining 60 forward primers for TCR Vbeta segments and 13 reverse primers for TCR Jbeta segments was used. The CDR3 region of rearranged TCR beta genes was amplified from genomic DNA by a multiplex PCR assay. The amplified TCR beta libraries were sequenced on the Illumina HiSeq System as 87-base-pair reads. As for the original processing: A later analysis counted approximately 76 million unique TCR beta chains across the 666 repertoires, and around 9.9 million of these chains were shared by at least two donors. Raw reads were error-corrected and collapsed into unique sequences with a nearest-neighbor algorithm that merged closely related sequences to remove PCR and sequencing errors. To assign V, D and J gene segments, CDR3 sequences were aligned to IMGT reference sequences. Each retained sequence needed at least a six-nucleotide match to both a V gene segment and a J gene segment. Rearrangements were called productive when the CDR3 lacked stop codons and stayed in frame with V and J; all others were non-productive. CDR3 was defined by IMGT convention, running from the second conserved V-encoded cysteine to the conserved J-encoded phenylalanine. The earlier analysis of some 540 of the donors excluded any sequence lacking an unambiguous match to a single V gene segment. An earlier analysis of several hundred of the donors called V segments functional above 56.7% productive rearrangements and segregating when the between-donor standard deviation exceeded 5%. A statistical classification framework was built to diagnose cytomegalovirus status from the catalog of TCR beta chain sequences. In a later analysis, V and J genes were assigned by comparing TCR nucleotide sequences against IMGT/GENE-DB human TR gene sequences. A later analysis assigned CDR3 sequences and most-parsimonious VDJ recombination scenarios with the TCRdist pipeline. In a later analysis, each TCR beta chain was defined by its CDR3 amino acid sequence together with its V-gene family, and reads without a unique V-gene family were excluded. In a later analysis, around 650 highly shared, low-generation-probability nucleotide sequences were removed to address suspected cross-contamination and a sequencing artifact. A later analysis calculated a clonal expansion index for each public chain from normalized within-repertoire ranks of inferred template counts. In a later analysis, generation probabilities were computed using a VDJ recombination model fitted to out-of-frame rearrangements, and the results were checked against IGoR. A later analysis scored TCR-TCR, TCR-HLA and TCR-CMV co-occurrence with hypergeometric tests, applying a repertoire-size bias correction to TCR pairs. To estimate false discovery rates, a later analysis permuted the HLA or CMV assignments 20 times. In a later analysis, co-occurring TCRs were grouped using DBSCAN, with TCRdist sequence similarity added in when clustering inside HLA-allele-positive subsets. Repertoires with fewer than 30,000 or more than 120,000 public chains, plus five repertoires with anomalous nucleotide sharing, were excluded from co-occurrence clustering. This is the immuneACCESS table as TCRdb keeps it, with only in-frame sequences that have V and J called. A part of the clones is gone; compared with another copy, unresolved V genes explain less than half, and the rest is unexplained. That table is the source of V, J and clone size, and D and trimming were worked out from the DNA. For this sample the table gives under 150,000 clones, of which under 90% were detected only once. The leading ten clones occupy under 4% of the sample.

The cohort consisted of some 730 healthy bone marrow donors. At the time of sampling, every cohort member was nominally healthy, though immune exposures that went unrecorded were likely present. The donor tested CMV seronegative and was one of the 352 seronegative cohort members. Every donor gave a peripheral blood sample, and the peripheral blood mononuclear cells from that sample were used for TCR beta sequencing. Genomic DNA was extracted from the blood cell samples with the Qiagen DNeasy Blood Extraction Kit. This sample is part of a study of cytomegalovirus exposure and HLA in healthy donors (dated by TCRdb to 2015 to 2018). For the wider study: According to an earlier analysis of a few hundred of the donors, about 190 million T cells yielded over 90 million unique TCR beta sequences and about 300 Gb of sequence data. Typing coverage varied by locus: about 620-630 donors for A, B, C, DRB1 and DQB1; 522 for DQA1; around 610 for DPA1; fewer than 480 for DPB1. To decide whether each TCR beta V gene segment behaved as functional or pseudogenic, an earlier analysis of some 600 of the donors relied on high-throughput TCR beta sequencing. An early release that covered about 600 HLA-typed donors contained about 300 gigabases of sequencing data and about 93 million unique TCR sequences. Because of strong linkage in the cohort, roughly five DR-DQ haplotypes were treated as single units for association and clustering. A later analysis re-examined previously published TCR beta repertoires from roughly 720 donors and added high-resolution HLA genotyping to investigate patterns of TCR occurrence. Class I and class II HLA loci were covered by the typing at four-digit resolution. On average, approximately 250,000 unique TCR beta nucleotide sequences were sequenced per donor among roughly 430 genotyped donors of the cohort, with roughly 19% of those sequences being non-productive. Using immunosequencing, the study profiled T cell repertoires from fewer than 700 subjects and related those repertoires to cytomegalovirus serostatus. The study was designed to test whether signatures of past pathogen exposure could be identified by cataloging public T cell receptors. Along with the approximately 700-subject first cohort, a separate validation cohort of more than 90 different subjects was used. Donor age, sex, ethnicity and CMV serostatus were collected together with the repertoire data. The genetic ancestry cluster associated with self-reported Caucasian donors included 81% of the roughly 410 genotyped donors. A later genetic analysis used genome-wide SNP genotypes for about 55% of the 666 donors, treating that subset as a discovery cohort. All discovery cohort repertoires had been generated on a single sequencing platform. To predict cytomegalovirus infection status, the study brought together high-throughput TCR immunosequencing, statistical association of individual TCRs with disease status, and machine learning. The later analysis used no new phenotypic data to find candidate immune exposures, relying instead on TCR beta sequences and their occurrence across donors. Overall study results and their limits: The cohort was sequenced for TCR beta chains only, and without alpha or paired-chain data the features that could be detected were limited. In a later analysis, most CMV-associated TCR beta chains were found to appear HLA-restricted, with HLA associations seemingly driven largely by CMV exposure. The study gave a list of under 200 TCR beta chains associated with cytomegalovirus. HLA typing was unavailable for some donors at each locus, so association tests used only the typed subset. Specific HLA alleles were associated with 15,000 to 20,000 TCR beta sequences at a false discovery rate of 0.05 in a later analysis. Three of the identified cytomegalovirus-associated TCR beta chains were confirmed in vitro to be specific for cytomegalovirus antigens. Across donors, most TCR sequences were observed very rarely, whereas some public TCRs were present in many individuals. A later analysis reported that several top co-occurrence clusters appeared linked to parvovirus B19, influenza, CMV and Epstein-Barr virus. The classifier was reported to diagnose cytomegalovirus status with high specificity and sensitivity in both the original cohort and the validation cohort. The only immune exposure information available for the cohort was CMV serostatus. The presence/absence analyses assumed that sequencing depth was roughly uniform across donors, and that assumption may not be true. A further reported finding was that TCR beta sequences accurately predicted the HLA-A and HLA-B alleles for most subjects in the first cohort. It was suggested by the authors that the approach could potentially be generalized to other disease states and immunological phenotypes. According to a later analysis, TCR association rates differed among HLA loci, with DRB1 alleles showing the most associated TCRs and HLA-C alleles showing the fewest. In an earlier analysis of under 600 of the donors, most TCR beta V segments were observed in productive rearrangements about 90% or about 30% of the time, broadly matching IMGT annotations. Linkage disequilibrium might explain the correlated functional status among segregating V segments, but an unknown experimental factor could not be ruled out. Assigning TCR associations to individual alleles was difficult when HLA alleles, especially DR and DQ, strongly co-occurred. According to a later genetic analysis, donors in an Asian-associated ancestry cluster had fewer N-insertions in productive TCRs than the approximately 630-donor mean. Fewer than 20 rarely observed V segments, including chromosome 9 orphons, were excluded from the earlier analysis of some 590 of the donors because counts were too low. V-gene and J-gene trimming of TCR beta chains was associated with a missense DCLRE1C variant in a later genetic analysis, and the association was replicated in an independent cohort. A cluster of highly shared sequence variants was judged likely to represent a technical artifact of the sequencing pipeline. Compared with equally common non-associated chains, HLA-associated TCR beta chains in a later analysis were more clonally expanded and had lower generation probabilities.

Sequencing was carried out using PBMCs. The source of this sequence is a woman aged 30 to 39 in good health and CMV-seronegative.

This receptor carries the CDR3 CASSPRERGETQYF. In nucleotide form, the sequence is TGCGCCAGCAGCCCACGGGAGAGAGGCGAGACCCAGTACTTC. The rearrangement joined TRBV5-1 to TRBJ2-5; TRBD2 is a possible D gene, resting on 6 matching bases. A distance of 15 bases separates the germline ends of V and J, which lose 4 bases and 5 bases respectively. CDR1 and CDR2 (SGHRS, YFSETQ) derive from the germline V gene. From the cysteine through the phenylalanine, the CDR3 covers 14 amino acids. Of all the DNA, just the CDR3 is kept, 42 bases in frame from base 1.